The 19 T cell receptor beta chains presented below share a single source sample, sequenced in a study of T cells after yellow fever vaccination. TCRdb re-called the 5' RACE reads through MiXCR, storing one row per CDR3 protein. This table has about 94,000 distinct CDR3 sequences, 7.5% to 10% appearing once. The sequencing here drew on CD8+ T cells not binding an NS4B(214-222) dextramer, sorted from PBMCs, taken around 15 days after the first yellow fever vaccination. These receptors were taken from a man aged 18 to 30 who received the YFV17D yellow fever vaccine.

The rearrangement joins TRBV6-5 to TRBJ2-7; maybe TRBD2 (6 bases). Trimming shortened V by 0 bases and J by 0 bases, and 6 bases separated the two germline ends. Germline CDR1 and CDR2: MNHEY and SVGAGI. CDR3 length: 14 amino acids. The CDR3 DNA is TGTGCCAGCAGTTACTCGGGGGGCTCCTACGAGCAGTACTTC. Its translation is CASSYSGGSYEQYF.

The chain links TRBV4-1 to TRBJ2-3; TRBD1 is a possible D gene (6 bases). The CDR3 spans 16 residues. In germline, CDR1 is MGHRA, CDR2 YSYEKL. The V gene lost 2 bases and the J gene lost 4 bases, with 16 bases spanning the gap. The CDR3 region is CASSQKQGFESDTQYF. CDR3 coding DNA: TGCGCCAGCAGCCAAAAACAGGGCTTTGAGTCAGATACGCAGTATTTT.

The rearrangement joins TRBV21-1 to TRBJ1-5; TRBD1, the table's D call, lacks a check against the DNA. TRBV21-1 is reported as a pseudogene. The CDR3 has 13 amino acids. The CDR3 DNA reads as TGTGCCAGCCGGGACAGTAAAAATCAGCCCCAGCATTTT. This encodes CASRDSKNQPQHF.

This chain links TRBV5-4 with TRBJ1-1; 7 bases are shared with TRBD1. This CDR3 has 14 amino acids. The J segment lost 1 base and the V segment lost 3 bases, leaving 3 bases of the junction unmatched. Germline V lookup: CDR1 SGHNT, CDR2 YYREEE (reference sequence). CDR3 amino acids: CASSWGTANTEAFF. The CDR3 nucleotides read TGTGCCAGCAGCTGGGGGACAGCGAACACTGAAGCTTTCTTT.

This clonotype was observed many times. This rearrangement joins TRBV12-3 or TRBV12-4 to TRBJ2-2; D may correspond to TRBD1 or TRBD2 (5 bases each). With 5 bases removed from V and 3 bases from J, the gap between germline ends came to 10 bases. This CDR3 is 14 amino acids long. The CDR3: CASSPGAYTGELFF. The DNA for the CDR3 is TGTGCCAGCAGTCCCGGGGCTTACACCGGGGAGCTGTTTTTT.

The chain uses TRBV5-1 and TRBJ2-6, with TRBD2 matching over 11 bases. The junction had 10 bases not matched to a gene; V was cut back by 2 bases and J by 0 bases. Germline values: CDR1 SGHRS, CDR2 YFSETQ. This CDR3 contains 20 residues. CDR3 DNA sequence: TGCGCCAGCAGCTTTTTACTAGCGGGGGCCTATATCTCTGGGGCCAACGTCCTGACTTTC. Amino acid sequence: CASSFLLAGAYISGANVLTF.

J is TRBJ1-1 and V is TRBV9; no reliable D call. CDR1 and CDR2 (germline): SGDLS, YYNGEE. This CDR3 comprises 14 residues. The V gene lost 3 bases and the J gene lost 4 bases, with 13 bases spanning the gap. CDR3 amino acids: CASSGWKAGTEAFF. CDR3 bases: TGTGCCAGCAGCGGGTGGAAGGCTGGCACTGAAGCTTTCTTT.

The genes are TRBV12-3 or TRBV12-4 and TRBJ1-6; weak D call: TRBD1 (5 bases). The length of the CDR3 is 15 residues. Between the trimmed V and J ends, which lost 2 bases and 8 bases, there was a span of 13 bases. CDR3 DNA: TGTGCCAGCAGTTTAAGGGGTTTGGTGGATTCACCCCTCCACTTT. Translation: CASSLRGLVDSPLHF.

There are a few counts of this clonotype. The rearrangement joins TRBV5-8 to TRBJ2-1; D gene unclear. Trimming took off 2 bases at V and 4 bases at J, with 7 bases between the two ends. Looked up from germline, CDR1 is SGHTS and CDR2 is YDEGEE. CDR3 length: 13 amino acids. Here the CDR3 reads CASSFDTYNEQFF. As DNA, the CDR3 is TGTGCCAGCAGCTTTGACACTTACAATGAGCAGTTCTTC.

The J gene is TRBJ1-1, the V gene TRBV4-3, with D possibly TRBD1 on 5 matching bases. Looked up from germline, CDR1 is LGHNA and CDR2 is YSLEER. There are 16 residues in the CDR3. Trimming left V 1 base short and J 5 bases short, with 17 bases between. The CDR3 nucleotides are TGCGCCAGCAGCCAAGCGTCCCGAGGGCGGGGGACTGAAGCTTTCTTT. Translation: CASSQASRGRGTEAFF.

This clonotype appeared many times. V gene TRBV5-1 combines with J gene TRBJ2-1, with 9 bases that match TRBD1. Germline V gives CDR1 SGHRS, CDR2 YFSETQ. V shed 4 bases and J 2 bases; nucleotides not matched to a gene: 10. This CDR3 has 17 residues. This CDR3 is CASSRSDRGGTYNEQFF. CDR3 sequence (DNA): TGCGCCAGCAGCAGATCGGACAGGGGAGGCACCTACAATGAGCAGTTCTTC.

This clonotype was observed a few times. Germline is not matched at one junction end, which may reflect a read error. This chain uses TRBV6-5 with TRBJ1-6, with D unclear. From germline, CDR1 is MNHEY and CDR2 SVGAGI. This CDR3 comprises 13 residues. As DNA, the CDR3 is TGTGCCTGCAGGCCCTCCTATAATTCACCCCTCCACTTT. Its protein product is CACRPSYNSPLHF.

V and J are TRBV7-2 and TRBJ2-7; 9 bases map to TRBD2. V lost 1 base to trimming and J lost 0 bases; unmatched junction nucleotides: 4. CDR1 is SGHTA and CDR2 is FQGNSA in the germline V gene. This CDR3 is 16 amino acids long. CDR3 sequence reads: CASSLGGGESSYEQYF. In nucleotides, the CDR3 is TGTGCCAGCAGCTTAGGCGGGGGGGAAAGCTCCTACGAGCAGTACTTC.

The chain couples TRBV10-3 to TRBJ2-7; 7 bases map to TRBD1. The germline V gene has CDR1 ENHRY and CDR2 SYGVKD. The CDR3 length is 15 residues. V was pared by 3 bases and J by 5 bases, with 10 bases of the junction left unmatched. The CDR3 DNA is TGTGCCATCAGTGACTCCGGGACAGAAAACAACGAGCAGTACTTC. Translation: CAISDSGTENNEQYF.

This clonotype occurred a few times. V gene TRBV7-6 combines with J gene TRBJ2-3, with 7 positions matching TRBD2. Germline CDR1 reads SGHVS; CDR2 reads FNYEAQ. V was clipped by 6 bases and J by 1 base; unmatched bases: 4. The CDR3 covers 14 residues. The CDR3 loop is CASSQSGGTDTQYF. Written as DNA, the CDR3 is TGTGCCAGCAGTCAAAGCGGGGGCACAGATACGCAGTATTTT.

The CDR3 here is CASSSSSSLSYEQYV. CDR3 DNA: TGTGCCAGCAGCTCCTCGAGCAGCCTGTCCTACGAGCAGTACGTC. V is TRBV5-6 and J is TRBJ2-7; no firm D call. The CDR3 contains 15 residues. V lost 3 bases, J lost 1 base, and 14 bases lay in between. The germline V gene encodes CDR1 SGHDT and CDR2 YYEEEE.

This clonotype was detected a few times. This chain connects TRBV19 to TRBJ1-1, with TRBD1 as a possible D gene (6 bases). The V gene lost 10 bases and the J gene lost 0 bases, with 18 bases spanning the gap. Germline V gene data show CDR1 as LNHDA and CDR2 as SQIVND (reference sequence). The CDR3 contains 15 residues. CDR3 coding DNA: TGTGCCAACCAGGCGGACAGACACATGAACACTGAAGCTTTCTTT. This encodes CANQADRHMNTEAFF.

This clonotype occurred many times. The CDR3 is CASSYSQRYYEQYF. The CDR3 nucleotides read TGTGCCAGCAGTTACTCCCAGAGATACTACGAGCAGTACTTC. This sequence joins TRBV6-5 and TRBJ2-7; D call uncertain. The germline V gene has CDR1 MNHEY and CDR2 SVGAGI. The CDR3 is 14 residues long. The V and J ends lost 0 bases and 3 bases respectively, with 9 bases between them.

The chain joins TRBV2 to TRBJ2-1; TRBD2 agrees at 8 bases. The V gene's germline CDR1 is SNHLY and CDR2 FYNNEI. V was pared by 8 bases and J by 9 bases, with 15 bases of the junction left unmatched. CDR3 length equals 15 residues. The CDR3 spells CASFRGRAAGGEQFF. The CDR3 DNA reads TGTGCCAGCTTTAGGGGACGGGCGGCGGGAGGTGAGCAGTTCTTC.